This T cell receptor beta chain originates from a study of blood T cell repertoires in COVID-19. The CDR3 has 14 amino acids. Per germline, CDR1 SGHVS and CDR2 FNYEAQ. V was clipped by 0 bases and J by 1 base, with 6 bases between them. Profiled with immunoSEQ multiplex PCR; TCRdb holds only in-frame clones, not every one. The table lists about 110,000 clones, roughly 70% of them singletons. The TCR sequence derives from a woman aged 40 to 50 with acute or convalescent COVID-19. What was sequenced was peripheral blood. The chain combines TRBV7-6 with TRBJ1-1; D may be TRBD1 (5 bases). DNA of the CDR3: TGTGCCAGCAGCTTAGCGACAGAGAACACTGAAGCTTTCTTT. It encodes CASSLATENTEAFF. Using reference TRBV7-6 and TRBJ1-1 for the parts outside the CDR3, the full variable domain is GAGVSQSPRYKVTKRGQDVALRCDPISGHVSLYWYRQALGQGPEFLTYFNYEAQQDKSGLPNDRFSAERPEGSISTLTIQRTEQRDSAMYRCASSLATENTEAFFGQGTRLTVV.